The T cell receptor (beta chain) under discussion was sequenced for a study of cytomegalovirus exposure and HLA in healthy donors. All the people who gave samples were healthy bone marrow donors. The PCR was carried out with 60 Vbeta primers and 13 Jbeta primers. Clones were read by immunoSEQ multiplex PCR, and TCRdb kept only the in-frame ones, dropping some. The sample lists around 60,000 clones, roughly 74% occurring once. Study outcomes and limitations: Some highly shared sequence variants likely arose as a pipeline artifact. Prior analysis indicated that the majority of TCR beta V segments exhibited productivity approximately 90% or approximately 30% of the time.

This clone was observed at least ten times. Its target is unknown. CDR3 size: 15 residues. Unmatched junction bases numbered 6, after V lost 7 bases and J lost 1 base. Germline V CDR1 and CDR2: SGHVS, FQNEAQ. The specimen sequenced was PBMCs. This receptor was obtained from a woman aged 40 to 55 in good health and CMV-seropositive. The chain combines TRBV7-8 with TRBJ2-1, with 8 bases lining up with TRBD1. The CDR3 region is CASTPGQGSYNEQFF. For the CDR3, the DNA is TGTGCCAGCACCCCCGGACAGGGATCCTACAATGAGCAGTTCTTC.